This T cell receptor (beta chain) was identified in a study of spatial heterogeneity in lung cancer. Whole-study results and caveats: Tumors with more nonsynonymous mutations had more expanded intratumoral alpha and beta TCRs.

TCRdb independently ran MiXCR on the 5' RACE reads; one entry per CDR3 protein. The sample consists of about 18,000 distinct CDR3 sequences, roughly 9% of them appearing once. CDR1 is SGHDT and CDR2 is YYEEEE in the germline V gene. The J segment lost 1 base and the V segment lost 4 bases, leaving 3 bases of the junction unmatched. This CDR3 region has 15 residues. In the case of this clonotype: Its antigen is unidentified. Within a library made for alpha chains, this beta chain is off target, and its count is uninformative.

The time point here: sample taken at primary tumor resection. No cell sorting; template was whole RNA from tumor, lung tissue or PBMC. This receptor was identified in a female donor with early-stage non-small cell lung cancer. V and J are TRBV5-6 and TRBJ2-1, with 9 bases fitting TRBD1. The material sequenced was lung tumor tissue, taken at surgery. The CDR3 reads CASSPGTGSYNEQFF. In DNA form, the CDR3 reads TGTGCCAGCAGCCCGGGGACAGGGTCCTACAATGAGCAGTTCTTC.